A selection of T cell receptor beta chains follows, all from one sample in a study of breast tumors, draining lymph nodes, adjacent tissues. TCRdb used MiXCR to reprocess the multiplex PCR reads, holding one entry per CDR3 protein. The sample shows around 25,000 distinct CDR3 sequences, approximately 20% of them seen only once. The sequenced material came from breast tumor tissue. Source of these receptors: a female donor with breast cancer. Some clones in this sample may be carry-over from other donors' samples. The CDR3 runs from the conserved cysteine through the conserved F or W.

TRBJ2-7 TRBV5-1 CASSLKGLEGWDEQYF
TRBJ1-1 TRBV7-2 CASSRYPGGGTEAFF
TRBJ2-3 TRBV5-1 CASRVSGRAAFGTDTQYF
TRBJ2-1 TRBV12-3/TRBV12-4 CASSFGYEQFF
TRBJ2-1 TRBV4-2 CASSQDLSNNEQFF
TRBJ2-2 TRBV12-3/TRBV12-4 CASSLPGDTANTGELFF
TRBJ1-6 TRBV7-8 CASSLERSGLNSPLHF
TRBJ2-7 TRBV10-2 CASSVTRSYEQYF
TRBJ2-7 TRBV5-1 CASSLVPQGRTHEQYF
TRBJ2-2 TRBV28 CASSLLLGGNTGELFF
TRBJ1-6 TRBV3-1 CASSQQGAPLHF
TRBJ2-5 TRBV19 CASSPGTSDRGTQYF
TRBJ2-7 TRBV20-1 CSARPEPGQGAHEQYF
TRBJ2-7 TRBV5-1 CASSGLAGGPYEQYF
TRBJ1-6 TRBV20-1 CSARTGDNSPLHF
TRBJ2-1 TRBV20-1 CSARDAGRASNEQFF
TRBJ2-6 TRBV2 CASSLTGAGANVLTF
TRBJ2-7 TRBV5-6 CASSFPSTYEQYF
TRBJ2-3 TRBV20-1 CSAGSLDTQYF
TRBJ2-7 TRBV2 CASRPPGQGRSEVYEQYF
TRBJ1-6 TRBV9 CASSGYNSPLHF
TRBJ2-3 TRBV6-4 CASSETGGTDTQYF
TRBJ2-7 TRBV28 CASRQASKPYEQYF
TRBJ2-2 TRBV2 CASDRVGTGELFF
TRBJ2-4 TRBV9 CASSTSSGGNIQYF
TRBJ1-2 TRBV5-1 CASSQDGLNYANYGYTF
TRBJ2-3 TRBV7-9 CASSYLATTDTQYF
TRBJ2-5 TRBV12-3/TRBV12-4 CASSLGEPETQYF
TRBJ2-1 TRBV5-4 CASTQGWGVNNEQFF
TRBJ2-1 TRBV27 CASSLLGAGRISLGEQFF
TRBJ2-3 TRBV28 CASSLVGQGVNTQYF
TRBJ2-5 TRBV11-2 CASSLEARTQYF
TRBJ2-3 TRBV5-8 CASSLRGQGASTQYF
TRBJ1-5 TRBV3-1 CASSQVSGTPGNQPQHF
TRBJ1-3 TRBV5-6 CASSLPPGQGGNTIYF
TRBJ1-2 TRBV6-1 CASRAELNYGYTF
TRBJ2-7 TRBV10-3 CAISESQGQGLPYEQYF
TRBJ1-5 TRBV7-6 CASSLGTGAGQPQHF
TRBJ2-7 TRBV28 CASSLPGQGVYEQYF
TRBJ2-3 TRBV7-3 CASSGGLAGGADTQYF
TRBJ2-3 TRBV2 CASSERLVAGVTDTQYF
TRBJ2-1 TRBV7-9 CASTKIFNNEQFF
TRBJ1-5 TRBV19 CASSDNLNQPQHF
TRBJ1-4 TRBV9 CASSGTGKNEKLFF
TRBJ1-5 TRBV6-9 CASTKSEEGPPGCNQPQHF
TRBJ2-1 TRBV20-1 CSARGNRGQGFF
TRBJ2-3 TRBV6-5 CVSKSTTDTQYF
TRBJ1-2 TRBV5-6 CASSLSLSGGPSFHYNYGYTF
TRBJ2-3 TRBV20-1 CSARVWRAMDTQYF
TRBJ2-7 TRBV7-9 CASSLVAGGDEQYF
TRBJ1-2 TRBV5-1 CASSLAVAYGYTF
TRBJ1-5 TRBV2 CASKEGTHAYQPQHF
TRBJ1-3 TRBV9 CASSAQVGRGNTIYF
TRBJ1-5 TRBV20-1 CSARTGGNSNQPQHF
TRBJ1-1 TRBV20-1 CSAMTGGTEAFF